These T cell receptor beta chains were read from a single sample in a study of shared clonotypes between healthy human individuals. Profiling relied on immunoSEQ multiplex PCR, and the TCRdb table lists in-frame clones only, not all of them. The sample has 1,400,000 or so clones; 98% are singletons. Material: naive CD4+ T cells sorted from blood. The receptors were sampled from a young man in good health. The CDR3 runs from the conserved cysteine through the conserved F or W. D genes are given only for firm matches.

len | j_gene | v_gene | d_gene | CDR3nt | CDR3aa
17 | TRBJ2-7 | TRBV10-3 | TRBD2 | TGTGCCATCAGTGAGTCGAGCTCGCTAGCGGGAGACTACGAGCAGTACTTC | CAISESSSLAGDYEQYF
12 | TRBJ2-7 | TRBV6-5 | . | TGTGCCAGCGCAACAGCCTCCTACGAGCAGTACTTC | CASATASYEQYF
16 | TRBJ2-1 | TRBV11-3 | . | TGTGCCAGCAGCGAAAGGGGTCCGGACCCCTACAATGAGCAGTTCTTC | CASSERGPDPYNEQFF
16 | TRBJ1-1 | TRBV5-4 | . | TGTGCCAGCAGCCTGGAGGGGATGAGAGGGAAGGGAAAAGCTTTCTTT | CASSLEGMRGKGKAFF
12 | TRBJ2-3 | TRBV5-5 | . | TGTGCCAGCAGCTCGTCCCAAGATACGCAGTATTTT | CASSSSQDTQYF
14 | TRBJ2-7 | TRBV13 | . | TGTGCCAGCAGCTCCCAATGGGGGGCCTACGAGCAGTACTTC | CASSSQWGAYEQYF
15 | TRBJ2-3 | TRBV29-1 | TRBD2 | TGCAGCGTTAGGGAACTAGCGGGTCCGCCAGATACGCAGTATTTT | CSVRELAGPPDTQYF
15 | TRBJ2-1 | TRBV30 | TRBD2 | TGTGCCTTTCGCAGGGCTAGCGGTACGTACAATGAGCAGTTCTTC | CAFRRASGTYNEQFF
15 | TRBJ2-7 | TRBV7-9 | TRBD2 | TGTGCCAGCAGCCTGACAAGCGGGAGTTTATACGAGCAGTACTTC | CASSLTSGSLYEQYF
13 | TRBJ1-3 | TRBV30 | . | TGTGCCTGGAGTGTACACGGGGGAAACACCATATATTTT | CAWSVHGGNTIYF
15 | TRBJ2-7 | TRBV6-5 | . | TGTGCCAGCAGTTACGGGGATGGGATGCCCTACGAGCAGTACTTC | CASSYGDGMPYEQYF
13 | TRBJ1-5 | TRBV15 | . | TGTGCCACCAGCAGAGATGGTGATCAGCCCCAGCATTTT | CATSRDGDQPQHF
11 | TRBJ2-2 | TRBV20-1 | . | TGCAGTGCTAGAGGTGCCGGGGAGCTGTTTTTT | CSARGAGELFF
16 | TRBJ2-6 | TRBV6-6 | . | TGTGCCAGCAGCTTTACCGGTGGGGCTGGGGCCAACGTCCTGACTTTC | CASSFTGGAGANVLTF